This T cell receptor beta chain was found in a study of blood T cell repertoires in COVID-19 (dated by TCRdb to 2020 to 2021). About the full investigation: Collaborator samples came from the United States, Italy and Spain and covered acute and convalescent phases of COVID-19. The prospective study material was composed of cDNA or gDNA derived from T cells, B-cell-depleted T cells, or PBMCs. Subjects who had been exposed to COVID-19, were actively infected with it, or had recovered from it provided the deeply sampled blood TCRbeta repertoires that made up the dataset. The repertoires were released in a freely available public database meant as a resource for research on the immune response to SARS-CoV-2. Samples were obtained from the ongoing ImmuneRACE study (first 160 participants) and from 1,254 subjects provided by 6 global collaborators. Nearly every sample came with metadata listing a de-identified subject ID, COVID-19 status, age in years and sex. Where available, HLA class I and class II types were taken from metadata supplied by the sample provider and were not determined by assay-based typing.

In this sample, this clone turned up a few times. It lacks a known antigen. No much larger clone exists at a distance of one base, and base qualities are not known. The germline V gene (reference sequence) yields LGHDT for CDR1 and YNNKEL for CDR2. V and J lose 1 base and 7 bases, and a span of 8 bases separates them. The CDR3 spans 14 residues, from the cysteine through the phenylalanine. The DNA shown is the 42-base CDR3, in frame from base 1. TCRbeta CDR3 regions were amplified from genomic DNA using the immunoSEQ Assay, a bias-controlled multiplex PCR. For the original study's pipeline: Nucleated cell counts per sample were estimated from amplification of reference gene primers within the assay. Sequence reads were collapsed and filtered to measure the absolute abundance of every unique TCRbeta CDR3 rearrangement. For each sample, productive Simpson clonality was calculated as the square root of Simpson's diversity index over productive rearrangements. The table comes from immuneACCESS by way of TCRdb, which keeps in-frame sequences with V and J called. Part of the clones is missing from these tables; in studies checked, under half for an unresolved V gene and the rest for unknown reasons. From that table come the V and J calls and clone size; the DNA was used to work out D and trimming. This sample holds about 180,000 clones; about 80% were observed only once. The ten largest clones add up to under 8.5% of the sample.

Each collaborating institution followed its own protocols to collect whole blood in K2EDTA tubes. Collaborator samples were shipped for TCRbeta analysis as frozen whole blood, isolated PBMCs, or DNA extracted from either sample type. Paper-wide results and their limitations: The quantity of clinical and demographic metadata differed by source and by participant and was supplied without curation.

Recombination connected TRBV3-1 (or the pseudogene TRBV3-2) to TRBJ1-6, with the D gene too uncertain to name. The clonotype was recovered from a human donor in a cohort sampled during active COVID-19. The sample was peripheral blood. The CDR3 sequence is CASSQAALNSPLHF. The nucleotide sequence reads as follows: TGTGCCAGCAGCCAAGCAGCGCTAAATTCACCCCTCCACTTT.